The rows below give T cell receptor beta chains drawn from one sample of a study of blood T cell repertoires in COVID-19. Assay: immunoSEQ multiplex PCR; the TCRdb copy retains only in-frame clones and omits some. The sample includes over 150,000 clones, under 85% seen only once; the top ten take approximately 7%. Sequencing was done on a sample of peripheral blood. These receptor sequences come from a human donor in a cohort sampled during active COVID-19. CDR3s leave out the opening cysteine and the closing phenylalanine or tryptophan.

TRBJ2-3 | 12 | TRBV29-1 | SVERGGGTDTQY
TRBJ2-7 | 14 | TRBV29-1 | SVWGGFGTGIYEQY
TRBJ2-1 | 11 | TRBV19 | ASSPGPYNEQF
TRBJ2-1 | 16 | TRBV5-6 | ASSAVGFGGTSYNEQF
TRBJ2-7 | 12 | TRBV4-1 | ASSHTGGASEQY
TRBJ1-3 | 12 | TRBV2 | ASSVGGSGNTIY
TRBJ2-3 | 13 | TRBV10-3 | AISLTGGWTDTQY
TRBJ1-1 | 11 | TRBV4-1 | ASSQDADTEAF
TRBJ2-3 | 10 | TRBV4-1 | ASSHPRDTQY
TRBJ2-7 | 12 | TRBV5-1 | ASSYPGTSAEQY
TRBJ2-7 | 11 | TRBV11-3 | ASSFGQPGEQY
TRBJ2-5 | 12 | TRBV4-2 | ASSQERIQETQY
TRBJ1-6 | 14 | TRBV5-1 | ASSSGQRTANSPLH
TRBJ2-7 | 12 | TRBV6-5 | ASSSDPRGGGQY
TRBJ2-1 | 16 | TRBV19 | ASSIWDRGTPRYNEQF
TRBJ1-1 | 11 | TRBV30 | AWSIQGNTEAF
TRBJ1-5 | 13 | TRBV4-1 | ASSQGFGTNQPQH
TRBJ1-3 | 14 | TRBV3-1/TRBV3-2 | ASSPPGDMAGNTIY
TRBJ1-5 | 15 | TRBV2 | ASTITAGTGGGQPQH
TRBJ1-1 | 13 | TRBV9 | ASSVVTGAGTEAF
TRBJ1-5 | 13 | TRBV10-2 | ASSEKATGNQPQH
TRBJ1-5 | 12 | TRBV29-1 | SVGSAGADQPQH
TRBJ1-2 | 13 | TRBV27 | ASRFSGQLTHGYT
TRBJ1-1 | 11 | TRBV12-3/TRBV12-4 | ASSLGQYTEAF
TRBJ2-1 | 12 | TRBV3-1/TRBV3-2 | ASSRTGTHNEQF
TRBJ2-7 | 12 | TRBV7-7 | ASSLGLAGYEQY
TRBJ2-7 | 13 | TRBV7-8 | ASSFRPLWAREQY
TRBJ2-1 | 11 | TRBV6-5 | ASSYDLGNEQF
TRBJ2-7 | 13 | TRBV3-1/TRBV3-2 | ASSQDYSYSYEQY
TRBJ2-7 | 12 | TRBV5-6 | ASSLGRGMDEQY
TRBJ2-3 | 17 | TRBV7-9 | ASSWPYLLAGGSTDTQY
TRBJ1-2 | 13 | TRBV13 | ASSLDLQGTNGYT
TRBJ2-3 | 13 | TRBV5-6 | ASSLAGVSTDTQY
TRBJ1-2 | 13 | TRBV19 | ASSSGDRVNYGYT
TRBJ2-7 | 12 | TRBV5-4 | ASSLFQGSYEQY
TRBJ1-1 | 13 | TRBV19 | ASTIWRARRPEAF
TRBJ1-1 | 11 | TRBV6-5 | ASRRVRNTEAF
TRBJ2-1 | 12 | TRBV5-1 | ATSTGGAHNEQF
TRBJ1-2 | 16 | TRBV4-1 | ASSPLGVMTGRSYGYT
TRBJ1-2 | 12 | TRBV30 | AWRAEGVLAGYT
TRBJ1-6 | 13 | TRBV9 | ASSVAPSGNSPLH
TRBJ1-5 | 12 | TRBV2 | ASSSGVGNQPQH
TRBJ1-5 | 14 | TRBV4-1 | ASSHHSGGSDQPQH
TRBJ2-4 | 10 | TRBV25-1 | ASSDYLNIQY
TRBJ2-1 | 11 | TRBV7-8 | ASSSASGIVQF